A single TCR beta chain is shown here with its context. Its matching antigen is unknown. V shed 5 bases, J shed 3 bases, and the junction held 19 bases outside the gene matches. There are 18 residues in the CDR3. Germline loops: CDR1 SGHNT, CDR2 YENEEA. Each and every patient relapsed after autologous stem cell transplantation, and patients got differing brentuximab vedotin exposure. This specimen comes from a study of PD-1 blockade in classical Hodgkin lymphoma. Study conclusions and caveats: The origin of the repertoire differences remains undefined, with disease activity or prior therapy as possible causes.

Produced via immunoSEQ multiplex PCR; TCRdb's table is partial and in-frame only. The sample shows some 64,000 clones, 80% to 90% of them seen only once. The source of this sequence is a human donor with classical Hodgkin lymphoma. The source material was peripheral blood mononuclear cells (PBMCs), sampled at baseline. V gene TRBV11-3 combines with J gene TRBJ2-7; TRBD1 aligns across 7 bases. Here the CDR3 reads CASSPPLPRQGRHYEQYF. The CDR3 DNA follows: TGTGCCAGCAGCCCCCCCCTCCCGAGACAGGGACGGCACTACGAGCAGTACTTC.